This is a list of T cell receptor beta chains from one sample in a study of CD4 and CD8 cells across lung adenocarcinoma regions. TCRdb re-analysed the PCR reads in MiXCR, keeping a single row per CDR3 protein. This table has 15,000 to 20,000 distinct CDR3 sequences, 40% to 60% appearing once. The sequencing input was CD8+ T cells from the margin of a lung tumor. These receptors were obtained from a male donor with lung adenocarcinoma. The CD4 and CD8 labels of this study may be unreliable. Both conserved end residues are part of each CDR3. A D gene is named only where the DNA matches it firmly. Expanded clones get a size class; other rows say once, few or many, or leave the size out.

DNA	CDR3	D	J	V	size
TGCGCCAGCACAGGGACTGGTAGCGGGGAGCTGTTTTTT	CASTGTGSGELFF	.	TRBJ2-2	TRBV10-2	.
TGTGCCAGCAGTTCCTCCCCGGGACAGGCAGCAGGCTATGGCTACACCTTC	CASSSSPGQAAGYGYTF	TRBD1	TRBJ1-2	TRBV6-5	medium-sized
TGTGCCAGCAGTTACTGGGGGGCTTCGGGAAACACCATATATTTT	CASSYWGASGNTIYF	.	TRBJ1-3	TRBV6-5	.
TGTGCCAGCAGCTTGGCCCAGAACTATGGCTACACCTTC	CASSLAQNYGYTF	.	TRBJ1-2	TRBV7-8	.
TGTGCCAGCAGTTACTCGGCGGGACCTTCCTACAATGAGCAGTTCTTC	CASSYSAGPSYNEQFF	.	TRBJ2-1	TRBV6-5	.
TGTGCCAGCGGGCCAGGGGCCACAGATACGCAGTATTTT	CASGPGATDTQYF	.	TRBJ2-3	TRBV11-3	once
TGTGCCAGCAGTTTAATCAGGGGGCAGACTGAAGCTTTCTTT	CASSLIRGQTEAFF	TRBD1	TRBJ1-1	TRBV27	few
TGCGCCAGCAGCCAAGATGCAGGCCCCTACGAGCAGTACTTC	CASSQDAGPYEQYF	.	TRBJ2-7	TRBV4-1	.
TGTGCCAGCAGTCCGCAGCTGGCTGGGGCCAACGTCCTGACTTTC	CASSPQLAGANVLTF	.	TRBJ2-6	TRBV6-1	.
TGTGCCAGCAGTGAAGGGCATCTAGCCAAAAACATTCAGTACTTC	CASSEGHLAKNIQYF	.	TRBJ2-4	TRBV6-1	medium-sized
TGTGCCAGCTCGGGAAGGCAGGGCCACACAGATACGCAGTATTTT	CASSGRQGHTDTQYF	.	TRBJ2-3	TRBV6-1	.
TGTGCTAGTGGTCGGCCGGGACAGGGCCGAGAGACCCAGTACTTC	CASGRPGQGRETQYF	TRBD1	TRBJ2-5	TRBV12-5	few
TGTGCCAGCAGCTTAGAGTCAGGGGGCCATCAGCCCCAGCATTTT	CASSLESGGHQPQHF	TRBD1	TRBJ1-5	TRBV11-2	.
TGTGCCAGCAGCCCCGGAGGGGGACAGGGCTACAATGAGCAGTTCTTC	CASSPGGGQGYNEQFF	TRBD1	TRBJ2-1	TRBV6-1	many
TGTGCCAGCAGTTTAACAGGGGGCGGGAACACTGAAGCTTTCTTT	CASSLTGGGNTEAFF	TRBD1	TRBJ1-1	TRBV6-5	.
TGTGCCAGCAGTCCTCCCAAGTATGAGCAGTTCTTC	CASSPPKYEQFF	.	TRBJ2-1	TRBV6-1	many
TGCAGTGCTAGAGGCCGAGGGCTAGCGGGGAAAAAGGGGACCGGGGAGCTGTTTTTT	CSARGRGLAGKKGTGELFF	TRBD2	TRBJ2-2	TRBV20-1	.
TGTGCCAGCAAAGAGGGGGACTTGAACACTGAAGCTTTCTTT	CASKEGDLNTEAFF	.	TRBJ1-1	TRBV28	many
TGTGCCAGCACCTGGGACACCCGAAACACCATATATTTT	CASTWDTRNTIYF	.	TRBJ1-3	TRBV6-1	.
TGCGCCAGCGTCTTGGGGCATTCAGCCAAAAACATTCAGTACTTC	CASVLGHSAKNIQYF	.	TRBJ2-4	TRBV5-1	.